The rows below give T cell receptor beta chains drawn from one sample of a study of blood T cell repertoires in COVID-19. Assay used: immunoSEQ multiplex PCR; TCRdb lists only in-frame clones, some missing. The data show around 330,000 clones, 85% seen once. Input material: PBMCs or T cells enriched from blood (not recorded which). Receptors were obtained from a woman in her thirties who had been exposed to COVID-19. CDR3s include the opening cysteine and the closing phenylalanine or tryptophan. The D gene is left open where the match is weak. Clone size is not always given. Where it is, it says once, few, many or a class for expanded clones.

>TRBV5-5|TRBD1|.|TRBJ1-4
TGTGCCAGCAGCTTGGGGCTACAGGGGGCGCAAGGTGAAAAACTGTTTTTT
CASSLGLQGAQGEKLFF
>TRBV30|.|.|TRBJ1-4
TGTGCCTGGAGTGCGGGGGGACCGAATGAAAAACTGTTTTTT
CAWSAGGPNEKLFF
>TRBV10-1|.|.|TRBJ2-3
TGCGCCAGCAAGGGGCTAGGAGGGGATGGCGCAGATACGCAGTATTTT
CASKGLGGDGADTQYF
>TRBV5-4|.|.|TRBJ1-4
TGTGCCAGCAGCTTGGTAACCGGGACTGCTAATGAAAAACTGTTTTTT
CASSLVTGTANEKLFF
>TRBV19|.|.|TRBJ1-4
TGTGCCAGTACTCCCCTCGGGGGTGATAATGAAAAACTGTTTTTT
CASTPLGGDNEKLFF
>TRBV7-6|TRBD2|.|TRBJ2-7
TGTGCCAGCAGCTTAGGGACTAGCGGGATTTCCTACGAGCAGTACTTC
CASSLGTSGISYEQYF
>TRBV9|.|once|TRBJ2-5
TGTGCCAGCAGCCCACTAAGTAGGAGCGACCAAGAGACCCAGTACTTC
CASSPLSRSDQETQYF
>TRBV28|TRBD1|many|TRBJ1-6
TGTGCCAGCAGTTTTACAGGGGTGGGTTCACCCCTCCACTTT
CASSFTGVGSPLHF
>TRBV12-2|.|.|TRBJ2-7
TGTGCAAGTCGCTTTAAGAGCGGGAGAAGGACCTACGAGCAGTACTTC
CASRFKSGRRTYEQYF
>TRBV7-9|.|few|TRBJ2-1
TGTGCCAGCAGCTTAGTTTCCAGCAATGAGCAGTTCTTC
CASSLVSSNEQFF
>TRBV28|.|.|TRBJ1-4
TGTGCCAGCAGTGCCATAACAGGGACTAATGAAAAACTGTTTTTT
CASSAITGTNEKLFF
>TRBV25-1|.|.|TRBJ2-7
TGTGCCAGCCAAAACCCCTACTACGAGCAGTACTTC
CASQNPYYEQYF
>TRBV2|TRBD1|.|TRBJ1-3
TGTGCCAGCAAGACGGACAGGGGGTCTGGAAACACCATATATTTT
CASKTDRGSGNTIYF
>TRBV2|TRBD1|.|TRBJ1-2
TGTGCCAGCACTCCCTTTGAGGGACAGCTACTTCAAGGCTATGGCTACACCTTC
CASTPFEGQLLQGYGYTF
>TRBV15|.|.|TRBJ2-2
TGTGCCACCAGCAGAGATTTTTGGACACTCCAACCCGGGGAGCTGTTTTTT
CATSRDFWTLQPGELFF
>TRBV10-1|.|.|TRBJ2-7
TGCGCCAGCAGTGAGTCCGACAGGTTCTCCTACGAGCAGTACTTC
CASSESDRFSYEQYF
>TRBV10-3|TRBD2|.|TRBJ2-1
TGTGCCATCAGAATGACTAGCGGGGGCCCCAATGAGCAGTTCTTC
CAIRMTSGGPNEQFF
>TRBV6-6|TRBD1|few|TRBJ2-3
TGTGCCAGCCGGGACAGGGGATTCACAGATACGCAGTATTTT
CASRDRGFTDTQYF
>TRBV9|.|.|TRBJ1-2
TGTGCCAGCAGCGGGGGTTACAGGGACTATGGCTACACCTTC
CASSGGYRDYGYTF
>TRBV25-1|.|.|TRBJ1-2
TGTGCCAGCAGTGAAAGGGGCTATGGCTACACCTTC
CASSERGYGYTF
>TRBV20-1|.|once|TRBJ1-2
TGCAGTGGGAGGACCTATGGCTACACCTTC
CSGRTYGYTF
>TRBV19|.|.|TRBJ2-2
TGTGCCAGTAGTATAGATCGGGGGGAGCTGTTTTTT
CASSIDRGELFF
>TRBV18|TRBD1|.|TRBJ2-1
TGTGCCAGCTCACCATCGAACCGGGACAGGGGATCGGGTGAGCAGTTCTTC
CASSPSNRDRGSGEQFF
>TRBV15|TRBD1|.|TRBJ1-5
TGTGCCACCAGGGACAGGGAAAACCAGCCCCAGCATTTT
CATRDRENQPQHF
>TRBV19|TRBD1|.|TRBJ1-5
TGTGCCAGTAGTAAATCTGAAGGGACAGCAAGTCAGCCCCAGCATTTT
CASSKSEGTASQPQHF
>TRBV7-8|.|.|TRBJ1-2
TGTGCCAGCAGCCCTCGGGAGTATGGCTACACCTTC
CASSPREYGYTF
>TRBV28|TRBD1|.|TRBJ2-1
TGTGCCAGCAGTTTAATCCGACAGGGCGAGCAGTTCTTC
CASSLIRQGEQFF
>TRBV5-4|TRBD1|once|TRBJ1-4
TGTGCCAGCAGCGTGAGACAGGGACCCAATGAAAAACTGTTTTTT
CASSVRQGPNEKLFF
>TRBV28|.|.|TRBJ1-1
TGTGCCAGCAGTTTGACAGGGAACACTGAAGCTTTCTTT
CASSLTGNTEAFF
>TRBV24-1|.|.|TRBJ1-1
TGTGCCACCAAGCAGGGATCTGAAGCTTTCTTT
CATKQGSEAFF
>TRBV28|TRBD1|.|TRBJ2-1
TGTGCCACCCTAGAACTGGGACAGGGGTATAAGATTCGTTATTCCAGCTCCTACAATGAGCAGTTCTTC
CATLELGQGYKIRYSSSYNEQFF
>TRBV30|.|.|TRBJ1-2
TGTGCCTGGAGTGACGGGGGGGTCTATGGCTACACCTTC
CAWSDGGVYGYTF
>TRBV7-2|TRBD2|.|TRBJ2-7
TGTGCCAGCAGCTTGGATGGGACTAGCGCCGAGCAGTACTTC
CASSLDGTSAEQYF
>TRBV28|.|.|TRBJ1-2
TGTGCCAGCACCAAATTCCGGGACACCTATGGCTACACCTTC
CASTKFRDTYGYTF
>TRBV6-1|TRBD1|.|TRBJ2-2
TGTGCCAGCAGTGACGGGAACAGGGGGCGCGGAGGCACCGGGGAGCTGTTTTTT
CASSDGNRGRGGTGELFF
>TRBV2|.|.|TRBJ2-7
TGTGCCAGCAGTGAAGCGGCCTTCATGAGCGACGAGCAGTACTTC
CASSEAAFMSDEQYF
>TRBV2|.|.|TRBJ2-7
TGTGCCAGCAATGGCGGGACCTCCTACGAGCAGTACTTC
CASNGGTSYEQYF
>TRBV3-1/TRBV3-2|TRBD1|.|TRBJ1-2
TGTGCCAGCAGCCAAGGCGACAGGGTTAATGGCTACACCTTC
CASSQGDRVNGYTF
>TRBV9|TRBD1|.|TRBJ1-2
TGTGCCAGCAGCCCTGGAGTAGGACAGGGGGATGGCTACACCTTC
CASSPGVGQGDGYTF
>TRBV9|.|.|TRBJ1-5
TGTGCCAGCAGCGACGAGGGTGGCAATCAGCCCCAGCATTTT
CASSDEGGNQPQHF